Listed here are 8 T cell receptor beta chains from one sample, sequenced in a study of cytomegalovirus exposure and HLA in healthy donors. The PCR was carried out with 60 Vbeta primers and 13 Jbeta primers. The table came from immunoSEQ multiplex PCR; TCRdb's copy has only in-frame clones and leaves some out. The sample shows approximately 150,000 clones, roughly 75% of them seen only once. The sample comprised PBMCs. The receptors come from a man between 40 and 49 years old in good health and CMV-seronegative.

This rearrangement joins TRBV7-9 to TRBJ1-2, with D possibly being TRBD1 (6 bases). Germline assignment: CDR1 SEHNR and CDR2 FQNEAQ (reference sequence). This CDR3 comprises 15 residues. Trimming shortened V by 4 bases and J by 4 bases, and 16 bases separated the two germline ends. The CDR3 spells CASSSSTGGSYGYTF. DNA for the CDR3: TGTGCCAGCAGCTCGTCGACAGGCGGGAGCTATGGCTACACCTTC. The whole variable domain, remainder taken from reference TRBV7-9 and TRBJ1-2, is DTGVSQNPRHKITKRGQNVTFRCDPISEHNRLYWYRQTLGQGPEFLTYFQNEAQLEKSRLLSDRFSAERPKGSFSTLEIQRTEQGDSAMYLCASSSSTGGSYGYTFGSGTRLTVV.

The J gene is TRBJ2-7, the V gene TRBV14; perhaps TRBD2 as D (6 bases). Trimming took off 1 base at V and 6 bases at J, with 13 bases between the two ends. CDR1 is SGHDN, CDR2 FVKESK, per germline. CDR3 length: 14 residues. DNA of the CDR3: TGTGCCAGCAGCCAAGGACTAGTATCGGGCGAGCAGTACTTC. Amino acids: CASSQGLVSGEQYF.

The rearrangement joins TRBV4-2 to TRBJ2-7; a possible D gene is TRBD2 (5 bases). Germline values: CDR1 LGHNA, CDR2 YNFKEQ. V gave up 0 bases and J gave up 6 bases, with 18 bases separating them. The CDR3 covers 16 residues. The CDR3 nucleotides are TGTGCCAGCAGCCAAGATAGGAGCGGTGGGTTACGCGAGCAGTACTTC. Translating it yields CASSQDRSGGLREQYF.

The chain recombines TRBV19 with TRBJ1-5; maybe TRBD1 (5 bases). There are 18 residues in the CDR3. The germline V gene encodes CDR1 LNHDA and CDR2 SQIVND (reference sequence). V gave up 1 base and J gave up 6 bases, with 22 bases separating them. CDR3 DNA: TGTGCCAGTAGTATAGTCCCAGAAAGGGGAGGGGCCGGTCAGCCCCAGCATTTT. Its protein product is CASSIVPERGGAGQPQHF. Full variable domain (rest looked up from reference TRBV19 and TRBJ1-5): DGGITQSPKYLFRKEGQNVTLSCEQNLNHDAMYWYRQDPGQGLRLIYYSQIVNDFQKGDIAEGYSVSREKKESFPLTVTSAQKNPTAFYLCASSIVPERGGAGQPQHFGDGTRLSIL.

The chain uses TRBV7-8 and TRBJ1-2; D is uncertain. CDR3 length: 15 residues. Trimming cost V 1 base and J 2 bases, with 11 bases left between them. Germline V gene sequence: CDR1 SGHVS, CDR2 FQNEAQ. CDR3 DNA: TGTGCCAGCAGCTTAGGGCGGGGAACAAACTATGGCTACACCTTC. It yields the protein CASSLGRGTNYGYTF.

The chain joins TRBV2 to TRBJ1-4; D is ambiguous. V lost 4 bases, J lost 8 bases, and 8 bases lay in between. This CDR3 is 12 amino acids long. CDR1 SNHLY and CDR2 FYNNEI come from the germline V gene. The CDR3 loop is CASSADREKLFF. The CDR3 DNA is TGTGCCAGCAGTGCTGATCGGGAAAAACTGTTTTTT. The variable domain in full, completed from reference TRBV2 and TRBJ1-4, reads EPEVTQTPSHQVTQMGQEVILRCVPISNHLYFYWYRQILGQKVEFLVSFYNNEISEKSEIFDDQFSVERPDGSNFTLKIRSTKLEDSAMYFCASSADREKLFFGSGTQLSVL.

J is TRBJ1-1 and V is TRBV2, with 8 positions matching TRBD1. The CDR3 length is 18 residues. CDR1 and CDR2 from the germline V gene are SNHLY and FYNNEI. CDR3 sequence: CATKQGSGQGIGNTEAFF. DNA of the CDR3: TGTGCTACCAAGCAGGGAAGTGGACAGGGAATCGGAAACACTGAAGCTTTCTTT.

This clone was observed once. CDR3 nucleotides: TGTGCCAGCAGCCTCGACCAGGGCTATAATTCACCCCTCCACTTT. As protein: CASSLDQGYNSPLHF. The gene calls are TRBV6-1 and TRBJ1-6, with a tentative D call TRBD1 (5 bases). CDR1 and CDR2 (germline): MNHNS, SASEGT. The CDR3 has 15 residues. V gave up 6 bases and J gave up 3 bases, with 12 bases separating them.